A single sample gave rise to the 30 T cell receptor beta chains below, sequenced in a study of tumor and adjacent non-tumor tissue in lung cancer. A modified ARM-PCR protocol with three rounds of nested PCR amplified TCRbeta. TCRdb re-called the multiplex PCR reads through MiXCR, storing one row per CDR3 protein. The table has 77,000 or so distinct CDR3 sequences, over 65% seen once. The template was RNA from unsorted bulk tissue. This non-tumor lung sample came from over 3 cm beyond the tumor edge. Material: distant non-tumor lung tissue. These receptors all come from a man between 65 and 85 years old with non-small cell lung cancer.

A note on this clonotype: The DNA is omitted, as the CDR3 cannot be located on it reliably, and the CDR3 follows TCRdb's listing. V usage is TRBV6-1 and J usage is TRBJ2-2; the table's D gene call, TRBD1, was not cross checked with the DNA. 12 amino acids form the CDR3, both terminal residues included. Germline values: CDR1 MNHNS, CDR2 SASEGT. The chain's CDR3 is CASLRRPGSCFF.

Concerning this clonotype itself: A read error may be the cause here, since a much bigger clone is one base away. This chain connects TRBV13 to TRBJ2-3; D uncertain. Germline V CDR1 and CDR2: PRHDT, FYEKMQ (reference sequence). The CDR3 totals 13 residues. In DNA, the CDR3 is TGTGCCAGCAGGCCGATGGGCACAGATACGCATTATTTT. The encoded protein is CASRPMGTDTHYF. The whole variable domain, filled in from reference TRBV13 and TRBJ2-3, reads AAGVIQSPRHLIKEKRETATLKCYPIPRHDTVYWYQQGPGQDPQFLISFYEKMQSDKGSIPDRFSAQQFSDYHSELNMSSLELGDSALYFCASRPMGTDTHYFGPGTRLTVL.

On this clonotype itself: Relative to the germline gene, one junction end is altered; a read error may explain this. The chain has TRBV6-5 and TRBJ1-2; the D is unclear. CDR1 and CDR2 from the germline V gene are MNHEY and SVGAGI. This CDR3 comprises 13 residues. The CDR3 nucleotides read TGTGCCAGTAGTTCTGGAGGGAACTATGGCTACACCTTC. Amino acid sequence: CASSSGGNYGYTF.

Of note for this clonotype: An end of the junction differs from the germline gene, which may be a read error. In DNA form, the CDR3 reads TGCGCCAGGAGCCAAGCCCAATCCTACAATGAGCAGTTCTTC. This codes for CARSQAQSYNEQFF. The chain joins TRBV4-1 to TRBJ2-1; D gene unclear. This CDR3 contains 14 residues. The V gene's germline CDR1 is MGHRA and CDR2 YSYEKL.

The chain recombines TRBV11-3 with TRBJ1-1; possible D gene TRBD1, 6 bases. V lost 9 bases and J 5 bases, leaving 19 bases between the germline ends. Germline CDR1 SGHNT, CDR2 YENEEA. There are 14 residues in the CDR3. CDR3 nucleotides: TGTGCCAGTGCGCGGACGGGGGCGTTTACTGAAGCTTTCTTT. Translated: CASARTGAFTEAFF.

J is TRBJ2-2 and V is TRBV29-1; no clear D gene. CDR1 and CDR2 (germline): SQVTM, ANQGSEA. V lost 6 bases and J lost 7, with 12 bases in between. CDR3 length equals 12 residues. DNA of the CDR3: TGCAGCGTCGGGCACGGCCACGGGGAGCTGTTTTTT. This sequence encodes CSVGHGHGELFF.

J is TRBJ1-2 and V is TRBV5-1; no definite D call. The CDR3 runs to 12 residues. The V gene lost 2 bases and the J gene lost 5 bases, with 7 bases spanning the gap. Germline assignment: CDR1 SGHRS and CDR2 YFSETQ. The CDR3 protein is CASSFGDYGYTF. CDR3 sequence (DNA): TGCGCCAGCAGCTTCGGGGATTATGGCTACACCTTC.

About this clonotype: A clone one base away is much larger, so this may be a read error. The rearrangement joins TRBV12-3 or TRBV12-4 to TRBJ2-7; D may be TRBD1 or TRBD2 (5 bases each). The CDR3 is made up of 14 amino acids. V lost 5 bases and J lost 0, with 11 bases in between. The DNA for the CDR3 is TGTGCCAGCAGTATGGGACCCAGCTCCTACGAGCAGTACTTC. Translating gives CASSMGPSSYEQYF.

A note on this clonotype: Relative to the germline gene, one junction end is altered; a read error may explain this. The chain carries TRBV4-1 and TRBJ2-7, with D perhaps TRBD1 (5 bases). In germline, CDR1 is MGHRA, CDR2 YSYEKL. The CDR3 is 13 amino acids. CDR3 protein: CANSQAQGYEQYF. The CDR3 DNA follows: TGCGCCAACAGCCAAGCCCAGGGCTACGAGCAGTACTTC.

Remarks on this clonotype: Mismatch with germline at one junction end may stem from a read error. The CDR3 sequence is CANSRTGRTGDLFF. The CDR3 DNA is TGCGCCAACAGTAGGACAGGGCGCACCGGGGATCTGTTTTTT. V and J are TRBV10-1 and TRBJ2-2, with 8 bases lining up with TRBD1. This CDR3 is built from 14 residues. CDR1 and CDR2 (germline): WNHNN, SYGVQD (reference sequence).

Comments on this clonotype: A clone one base away is much larger, so this may be a read error. Written as DNA, the CDR3 is TGCGCCAGCAGCCAAGTGGGAGCAATGAACACCGGGGAGCTGTTTTTT. This encodes CASSQVGAMNTGELFF. This chain links TRBV4-3 with TRBJ2-2; TRBD2 is a possible D gene (5 bases). Germline values: CDR1 LGHNA, CDR2 YSLEER. The ends were cut back, 1 base at V and 1 base at J, with 10 bases in the middle. The CDR3 has 16 residues.

In regard to this clonotype: One end of the junction does not line up with germline, which may come from a read error. The gene calls are TRBV6-6 and TRBJ1-6; possibly TRBD1 for D (6 bases). The germline CDR1 and CDR2 sequences are MNHNY and SVGAGI (reference sequence). The CDR3 spans 17 residues. The CDR3 region is CASRKEHRTGTRSPLHF. DNA of the CDR3: TGTGCCAGCAGAAAGGAACACAGAACAGGGACACGTTCACCACTCCACTTT.

This chain links TRBV29-1 with TRBJ1-4; weak D call: TRBD1 (5 bases). Between the trimmed V and J ends, which lost 5 bases and 3 bases, there was a span of 16 bases. The CDR3 covers 15 residues. Germline V CDR1 and CDR2: SQVTM, ANQGSEA. The CDR3: CSVQGDGASNEKLFF. The CDR3 DNA sequence: TGCAGCGTTCAAGGAGATGGGGCATCTAATGAAAAACTGTTTTTT.

As for this clonotype: A read error is likely, as this CDR3 ends without the conserved phenylalanine or tryptophan. No DNA is shown, since the ends of the CDR3 on it are uncertain; the CDR3 is the one TCRdb lists. The chain combines TRBV12-3 or TRBV12-4 with TRBJ2-3. The CDR3 is 11 amino acids in total, end residues counted. CDR3 sequence: CASRIKDTQNV.

The chain carries TRBV6-2 or TRBV6-3 and TRBJ1-2; TRBD1 matches at 7 bases. V lost 6 bases and J lost 8; bases outside the gene matches: 12. The CDR3 is 14 amino acids. The germline V gene has CDR1 MNHEY and CDR2 SVGEGT. CDR3 region: CASSVPGQVAGYTF. For the CDR3, the DNA is TGTGCCAGCAGCGTCCCTGGACAGGTAGCGGGCTACACCTTC.

With respect to this clonotype: Germline and junction disagree at one end, which may indicate a read error. The J gene is TRBJ2-5, the V gene TRBV12-3 or TRBV12-4; perhaps TRBD2 as D (6 bases). The CDR3 sequence is 15 residues long. This CDR3 is CASSGLSGVVETHYF. Here the CDR3 DNA reads TGTGCCAGCAGTGGGCTATCGGGAGTGGTGGAGACCCACTACTTC.

This chain links TRBV4-1 with TRBJ2-2; D is undetermined. The CDR3 has 19 amino acids. V was shortened by 1 base and J by 7 bases, with 25 bases between the two germline ends. The germline V gene has CDR1 MGHRA and CDR2 YSYEKL. The CDR3 reads CASSQVSFRAESVNGELFF. The DNA of the CDR3 is TGCGCCAGCAGCCAAGTTTCATTTCGGGCGGAATCAGTCAACGGGGAGCTGTTTTTT.

As concerns this clonotype: Relative to the germline gene, one junction end is altered; a read error may explain this. The chain recombines TRBV30 with TRBJ1-5, with D maybe TRBD1 (6 bases). Germline V lookup: CDR1 GTSNPN, CDR2 SVGIG (reference sequence). This CDR3 is 13 amino acids long. CDR3 coding DNA: TGTGCATACAACGGGGGGGGCAGTCAGCCCCAAAATTTT. This encodes CAYNGGGSQPQNF.

This clonotype was seen just once. The DNA is left out, because the CDR3 cannot be placed on it with certainty; the CDR3 is given as TCRdb lists it. The J gene is TRBJ2-2, the V gene TRBV11-2; the table's D call of TRBD1 was not tested on the DNA. The V gene's germline CDR1 is SGHAT and CDR2 FQNNGV. Termini included, the CDR3 measures 16 amino acids. The CDR3 loop reads CAISLVGTGAAGEMFF.

This clonotype was seen more than once but under ten times. This may come from a read error, since a much larger clone is one base off. The chain couples TRBV29-1 to TRBJ1-1, with 8 bases lining up with TRBD1. V lost 0 bases and J lost 4; bases outside the gene matches: 7. The CDR3 runs 15 residues. Germline V lookup: CDR1 SQVTM, CDR2 ANQGSEA. The CDR3 nucleotides read TGCAGCGTTGAAGAACCGGACAGGGAAAGCACTGAAGCTTTCTTT. It encodes CSVEEPDRESTEAFF.

A note on this clonotype: One end of the junction fails to match germline, which may point to a read error. The rearrangement joins TRBV11-1 to TRBJ2-7; maybe TRBD1 (5 bases). CDR3 length: 14 amino acids. CDR1 is SGHAT, CDR2 FQDESV, per germline (reference sequence). The CDR3 loop is CARSSRDTTYEQYF. CDR3 in DNA: TGTGCCAGAAGCTCCAGGGATACGACCTACGAGCAGTATTTC.

This clonotype was picked up a small number of times. This chain joins TRBV7-2 and TRBJ2-3, with a possible D match to TRBD2 (6 bases). From germline, CDR1 is SGHTA and CDR2 FQGNSA. V was pared by 3 bases and J by 6 bases, with 10 bases between. This CDR3 comprises 13 residues. The CDR3 sequence is CASSFFAGDTQYF. DNA for the CDR3: TGTGCCAGCAGCTTTTTCGCGGGGGATACGCAGTATTTT.

The chain carries TRBV4-2 and TRBJ2-3, with TRBD2 identical over 8 bases. The germline CDR1 and CDR2 sequences are LGHNA and YNFKEQ. Unmatched junction bases numbered 5, after V lost 1 base and J lost 2 bases. The CDR3 has 16 amino acids. CDR3 DNA: TGTGCCAGCAGCCAAGTAGTCGGACTAGCCACAGATACGCAGTATTTT. Translated: CASSQVVGLATDTQYF.

In regard to this clonotype: Sequence at one end of the junction differs from germline and may be a read error. The chain has TRBV5-5 and TRBJ2-2; TRBD1 matches 7 bases. CDR1 and CDR2 from the germline V gene are SGHKS and YYEKEE (reference sequence). The CDR3 is made up of 16 amino acids. Here the CDR3 reads CASNYSTGANTGELFF. CDR3 sequence (DNA): TGTGCCAGCAACTATTCAACAGGGGCGAACACCGGGGAGTTGTTTTTT.

Comments on this clonotype: An end of the junction does not agree with germline; a read error may underlie this. The chain couples TRBV5-4 to TRBJ2-5; weak D call: TRBD2 (6 bases). This CDR3 contains 14 residues. Germline V gene lookup returns CDR1 SGHNT and CDR2 YYREEE (reference sequence). The CDR3 DNA is TGTGCCTGCAGCTTGAGGCGGGGTCAAGGGGCCCAGTACTTC. This gives the protein CACSLRRGQGAQYF.

The V and J genes are TRBV20-1 and TRBJ2-1; 10 bases match TRBD2. The CDR3 contains 13 residues. Germline CDR1 DFQATT, CDR2 SNEGSKA (reference sequence). V gave up 6 bases and J gave up 3 bases; unmatched junction bases: 2. CDR3 sequence (DNA): TGCAGTGCATCTAGCGGGGGCTACAATGAGCAGTTCTTC. Protein: CSASSGGYNEQFF.

This clonotype was detected ten times or more. The rearrangement joins TRBV30 to TRBJ2-3; 12 bases map to TRBD2. The germline V gene has CDR1 GTSNPN and CDR2 SVGIG (reference sequence). J lost 0 bases, V lost 5 bases, and 9 bases had no gene match. This CDR3 comprises 17 residues. CDR3 region: CAWAPLGTSGSTDTQYF. CDR3 in DNA: TGTGCCTGGGCCCCTCTCGGGACTAGCGGGAGCACAGATACGCAGTATTTT.

In regard to this clonotype: Relative to the germline gene, one junction end is altered; a read error may explain this. This chain joins TRBV6-2 or TRBV6-3 and TRBJ2-1; 10 bases fit TRBD2. Germline loops: CDR1 MNHEY, CDR2 SVGEGT. The CDR3 spans 19 residues. The CDR3 sequence is CASSYSLVAGGSSYNEQFF. The DNA for the CDR3 is TGTGCGAGCAGTTACTCTCTAGTAGCGGGGGGAAGCTCCTACAATGAGCAGTTCTTC.

The chain recombines TRBV12-5 with TRBJ1-5; unclear D gene. CDR3 length equals 14 residues. CDR1 and CDR2 (germline): LGHNT, FRNRAP. With 9 bases removed from V and 13 bases from J, the gap between germline ends came to 25 bases. The CDR3 DNA sequence: TGTGCTAGAGGCCGTACCGCTGGCAGTAAGAAACAGCATTTT. Translating it yields CARGRTAGSKKQHF. The full variable domain, with the rest looked up from reference TRBV12-5 and TRBJ1-5, is DARVTQTPRHKVTEMGQEVTMRCQPILGHNTVFWYRQTMMQGLELLAYFRNRAPLDDSGMPKDRFSAEMPDATLATLKIQPSEPRDSAVYFCARGRTAGSKKQHFGDGTRLSIL.

DNA of the CDR3: TGTGCCAGCAGTTATTTTGGGGGGTTGAGTGGCACCTTC. This encodes CASSYFGGLSGTF. The chain carries TRBV6-5 and TRBJ1-2; D is possibly TRBD1 (5 bases). The CDR3 runs to 13 residues. Trimming stripped 3 bases from V and 13 bases from J, with 18 bases between. CDR1 and CDR2 (germline): MNHEY, SVGAGI.